This T cell receptor (beta chain) stems from a study of cytomegalovirus exposure and HLA in healthy donors. About the study: About 85 million unique TCR sequences came from HLA-typed donors in an early release.

General observations from the study: The presence/absence work took it that sequencing depth was about the same across donors. In a later analysis, TCR beta V- and J-gene trimming was associated with a missense DCLRE1C variant.

This PCR relied on a set of 60 Vbeta primers and 13 Jbeta primers. Generated by immunoSEQ multiplex PCR, the TCRdb table keeps only in-frame clones and is missing some. The sample totals roughly 80,000 clones. As regards this clone: Its antigen is unidentified.

There are 14 residues in the CDR3. Trimming took off 2 bases at V and 7 bases at J, with 15 bases between the two ends. Germline CDR1 and CDR2: MNHNS and SASEGT. The source of this sequence is a middle-aged man in good health and CMV-seronegative. The gene calls are TRBV6-1 and TRBJ2-7; TRBD1 is a possible D gene (6 bases). The sample consisted of PBMCs. The CDR3 reads CASSEFGTIEEQYF. CDR3 nucleotide sequence: TGTGCCAGCAGTGAATTTGGGACAATTGAAGAGCAGTACTTC.